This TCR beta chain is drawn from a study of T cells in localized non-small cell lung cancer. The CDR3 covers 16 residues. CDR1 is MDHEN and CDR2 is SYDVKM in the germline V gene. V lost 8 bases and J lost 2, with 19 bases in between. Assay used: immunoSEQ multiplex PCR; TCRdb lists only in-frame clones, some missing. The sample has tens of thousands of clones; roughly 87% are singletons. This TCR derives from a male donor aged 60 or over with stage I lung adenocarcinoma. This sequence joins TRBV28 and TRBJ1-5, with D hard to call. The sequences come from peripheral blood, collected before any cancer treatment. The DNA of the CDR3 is TGTGCCAGCGTAACCTGGACCGCGCAAGGCAATCAGCCCCAGCATTTT. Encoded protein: CASVTWTAQGNQPQHF.